The clone carrying this T cell receptor (beta chain) was detected only a few times. This specimen comes from a study of shared clonotypes between healthy human individuals. Method: immunoSEQ multiplex PCR; TCRdb's copy keeps in-frame clones and lacks some. The repertoire holds hundreds of thousands of clones, with roughly 80% as singletons. Per germline, CDR1 SGHVS and CDR2 FQNEAQ. V was clipped by 5 bases and J by 3 bases; unmatched bases: 6. The CDR3 is 14 amino acids. V gene TRBV7-8 combines with J gene TRBJ1-2, with 7 bases identical to TRBD1. This receptor was taken from a woman in her forties in good health. Some clones in this sample may be carry-over from other donors' samples. The sample was PBMCs. The CDR3 loop reads CASSRGTDYYGYTF. DNA for the CDR3: TGTGCCAGCAGCCGGGGGACAGACTACTATGGCTACACCTTC.